This is a list of T cell receptor beta chains from one sample in a study of vaccination and CD4 T cells after COVID-19. TCRdb itself ran the PCR reads through MiXCR, one entry per CDR3 protein. This table holds over 25,000 distinct CDR3 sequences, roughly 60% found once. These receptors are not linked to any known antigen. The sample here was CD4+ T cells from blood, cultured in vitro, taken after SARS-CoV-2 vaccination. All receptors derive from a human donor who received a COVID-19 vaccine. Both conserved end residues are part of each CDR3. The D gene is left open where the match is weak. Size tells how often a clone was seen (once, few, many) or the class of an expanded clone, and some rows leave it out.

size,D,V,J,CDR3,DNA
.,.,TRBV6-5,TRBJ1-6,CASSYLPRVYNSPLHF,TGTGCCAGCAGTTACCTTCCCAGGGTTTATAATTCACCCCTCCACTTT
once,TRBD1,TRBV5-1,TRBJ2-5,CASSLARQGVKETQYF,TGCGCCAGCAGCTTGGCTCGACAGGGGGTAAAAGAGACCCAGTACTTC
once,.,TRBV12-3/TRBV12-4,TRBJ1-5,CASSFGRTSNQPQHF,TGTGCCAGCAGTTTCGGGAGAACTAGCAATCAGCCCCAGCATTTT
.,.,TRBV7-2,TRBJ1-1,CASSLVSRAMNTEAFF,TGTGCCAGCAGCTTAGTTTCCAGGGCCATGAACACTGAAGCTTTCTTT
.,.,TRBV7-3,TRBJ2-1,CASSLGGVGNEQFF,TGTGCCAGCAGCTTAGGCGGGGTGGGGAATGAGCAGTTCTTC
.,.,TRBV15,TRBJ1-2,CATSRTLTVPSGYTF,TGTGCCACCAGCAGAACTCTGACAGTCCCCAGTGGCTACACCTTC
few,TRBD1,TRBV6-1,TRBJ2-2,CAAQDRGGTGELFF,TGTGCCGCCCAGGACAGGGGGGGCACCGGGGAGCTGTTTTTT
.,.,TRBV20-1,TRBJ1-1,CSALQDRRYTEAFF,TGCAGTGCACTTCAAGACAGGAGGTACACTGAAGCTTTCTTT
few,TRBD1,TRBV6-1,TRBJ2-3,CASSRDRAQDTQYF,TGTGCCAGCAGTCGAGACAGGGCCCAAGATACGCAGTATTTT
few,.,TRBV19,TRBJ1-2,CASRGRTYGYTF,TGTGCCAGTAGAGGACGGACCTATGGCTACACCTTC
.,.,TRBV7-2,TRBJ1-5,CASSLEAARQPQHF,TGTGCCAGCAGCTTAGAGGCAGCCCGGCAGCCCCAGCATTTT
.,TRBD2,TRBV7-2,TRBJ2-5,CASSLVGLAGGETQYF,TGTGCCAGCAGCTTAGTGGGACTAGCGGGGGGAGAGACCCAGTACTTC
.,TRBD1,TRBV30,TRBJ1-2,CAWSGGGQGRNYGYTF,TGTGCCTGGAGTGGGGGGGGACAGGGGCGAAACTATGGCTACACCTTC
once,.,TRBV4-2,TRBJ2-3,CASSQDRGNLINTQYF,TGTGCCAGCAGCCAAGATCGGGGTAACCTCATAAATACGCAGTATTTT
.,.,TRBV5-1,TRBJ1-6,CASSPTEGNSPLHF,TGCGCCAGCAGCCCCACAGAGGGCAATTCACCCCTCCACTTT
.,.,TRBV5-4,TRBJ2-5,CASSTSPYMTQYF,TGTGCCAGCAGCACTAGCCCATACATGACCCAGTACTTC
.,.,TRBV5-4,TRBJ1-6,CASTSGQSSYNSPLHF,TGTGCCAGCACATCGGGACAAAGCTCCTATAATTCACCCCTCCACTTT
.,.,TRBV5-1,TRBJ2-5,CASSSASGYQETQYF,TGCGCCAGCAGCTCGGCTAGTGGGTACCAAGAGACCCAGTACTTC
once,.,TRBV6-1,TRBJ1-2,CASSENSRRGYTF,TGTGCCAGCAGTGAAAATTCTAGGCGTGGCTACACCTTC
.,.,TRBV7-6,TRBJ1-2,CASSLEVGGNTRGYGYTF,TGTGCCAGCAGCTTAGAAGTGGGCGGGAATACTCGTGGCTATGGCTACACCTTC
.,TRBD1,TRBV7-9,TRBJ1-5,CASSSGGYSNQPQHF,TGTGCCAGCAGCTCAGGGGGGTATAGCAATCAGCCCCAGCATTTT
.,TRBD1,TRBV27,TRBJ2-1,CASKPTRQGAGEQFF,TGTGCCAGCAAGCCCACACGACAGGGGGCCGGTGAGCAGTTCTTC
few,TRBD1,TRBV6-1,TRBJ1-5,CASSLGTGLNQPQHF,TGTGCCAGCAGTCTGGGGACAGGACTGAATCAGCCCCAGCATTTT
.,.,TRBV18,TRBJ2-7,CASSPRAESVRSYEQYF,TGTGCCAGCTCACCAAGGGCTGAGAGTGTCCGTTCCTACGAGCAGTACTTC
.,.,TRBV6-1,TRBJ1-2,CASSEGPQYGYTF,TGTGCCAGCAGTGAAGGCCCGCAGTATGGCTACACCTTC
.,.,TRBV11-2,TRBJ2-3,CASSFSPAQYF,TGTGCCAGCAGCTTCTCCCCCGCGCAGTATTTT
.,.,TRBV19,TRBJ1-3,CASSIREGNTIYF,TGTGCCAGTAGTATCCGCGAGGGAAACACCATATATTTT
once,.,TRBV6-1,TRBJ1-1,CASTGGTEAFF,TGTGCCTCCACGGGGGGGACTGAAGCTTTCTTT
once,.,TRBV7-9,TRBJ2-3,CASSLGIGDTQYF,TGTGCCAGCAGCTTAGGTATTGGCGATACGCAGTATTTT
.,.,TRBV25-1,TRBJ1-4,CASSPDSSYEKLFF,TGTGCCAGCAGTCCCGACAGTTCATACGAAAAACTGTTTTTT
few,.,TRBV30,TRBJ1-5,CAWSALGAGNQPQHF,TGTGCCTGGAGTGCGTTAGGCGCCGGCAATCAGCCCCAGCATTTT
.,.,TRBV27,TRBJ2-2,CASSSRGLSTGELFF,TGTGCCAGCAGTTCACGGGGGTTGAGCACCGGGGAGCTGTTTTTT
.,.,TRBV19,TRBJ1-6,CASKTAYNSPLHF,TGTGCCAGTAAAACGGCATATAATTCACCCCTCCACTTT
few,.,TRBV6-2/TRBV6-3,TRBJ2-3,CASARGDTQYF,TGTGCCAGCGCCAGGGGAGATACGCAGTATTTT
.,.,TRBV6-2/TRBV6-3,TRBJ1-5,CASSPQGLVDNQPQHF,TGTGCCAGCAGCCCCCAGGGCCTCGTGGACAATCAGCCCCAGCATTTT
.,.,TRBV14,TRBJ2-7,CASSPRDSAYEQYF,TGTGCCAGCAGCCCGCGGGACTCCGCCTACGAGCAGTACTTC
few,.,TRBV2,TRBJ1-1,CASLRAGNTEAFF,TGTGCCAGCCTCCGGGCTGGGAATACTGAAGCTTTCTTT
.,.,TRBV6-1,TRBJ1-2,CASSVTGKIYGYTF,TGTGCCAGCAGTGTCACAGGGAAGATCTATGGCTACACCTTC
.,TRBD2,TRBV29-1,TRBJ2-5,CSVGTSGGVKTQYF,TGCAGCGTGGGGACTAGCGGGGGTGTAAAGACCCAGTACTTC
.,.,TRBV30,TRBJ1-6,CAWSVLQGNSPLHF,TGTGCCTGGAGTGTACTGCAGGGAAATTCACCCCTCCACTTT
.,.,TRBV6-5,TRBJ2-3,CASSYRGASTDTQYF,TGTGCCAGCAGTTACCGGGGGGCGAGCACAGATACGCAGTATTTT
.,.,TRBV10-3,TRBJ1-1,CAISDDGGATEAFF,TGTGCCATCAGTGATGATGGGGGTGCCACTGAAGCTTTCTTT
.,.,TRBV12-5,TRBJ1-6,CASGLVPPQGSLHF,TGTGCTAGTGGTTTGGTCCCCCCCCAGGGCAGCCTCCACTTT
medium-sized,.,TRBV9,TRBJ2-1,CASSVAWGAEQFF,TGTGCCAGCAGCGTAGCTTGGGGCGCTGAGCAGTTCTTC
.,.,TRBV29-1,TRBJ2-7,CSVVRDSYEQYF,TGCAGCGTTGTGCGGGACTCCTACGAGCAGTACTTC
.,.,TRBV6-1,TRBJ1-6,CAIRARVSSSPLHF,TGTGCCATCAGGGCGAGGGTCAGTAGTTCACCCCTCCACTTT
.,TRBD2,TRBV27,TRBJ2-5,CASSSTGVAGAQETQYF,TGTGCCAGCAGTTCCACTGGGGTAGCGGGGGCCCAAGAGACCCAGTACTTC
few,.,TRBV2,TRBJ2-5,CASLEFGVATQYF,TGTGCCAGCTTGGAATTCGGTGTCGCGACCCAGTACTTC